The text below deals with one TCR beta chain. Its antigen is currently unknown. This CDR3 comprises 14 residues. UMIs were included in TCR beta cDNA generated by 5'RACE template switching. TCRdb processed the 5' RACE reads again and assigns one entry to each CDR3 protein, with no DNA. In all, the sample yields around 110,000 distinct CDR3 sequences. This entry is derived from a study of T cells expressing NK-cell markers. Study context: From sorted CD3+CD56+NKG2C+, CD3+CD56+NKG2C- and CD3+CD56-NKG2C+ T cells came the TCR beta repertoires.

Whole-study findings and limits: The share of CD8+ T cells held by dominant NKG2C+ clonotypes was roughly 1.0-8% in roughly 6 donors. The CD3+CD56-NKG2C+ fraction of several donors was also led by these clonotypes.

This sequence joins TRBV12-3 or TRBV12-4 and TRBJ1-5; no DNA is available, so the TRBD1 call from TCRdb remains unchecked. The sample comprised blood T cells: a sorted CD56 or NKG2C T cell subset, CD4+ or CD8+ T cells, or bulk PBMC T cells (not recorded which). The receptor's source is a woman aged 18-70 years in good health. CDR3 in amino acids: CASSSDRKNQPQHF.